A single sample gave rise to the 3 T cell receptor beta chains below, sequenced in a study of identical twins. TCRdb itself ran the 5' RACE reads through MiXCR, one entry per CDR3 protein. Of about 920,000 distinct CDR3 sequences in the sample, approximately 13% were seen once. This sample was also put to use in a study of yellow fever vaccine responses in identical twins.

Sequenced sample: PBMCs. These receptors originate from a woman younger than 35 in good health.

This chain connects TRBV25-1 to TRBJ2-3, with no clear D. Germline-derived CDR1 and CDR2 are MGHDK and SYGVNS. The CDR3 runs to 13 residues. Trimming pared 7 bases from V and 4 bases from J, leaving 12 bases between. The CDR3, as DNA: TGTGCCAGCACCCAAGGACGGGCAGATACGCAGTATTTT. Its translation is CASTQGRADTQYF.

There are a few counts of this clonotype. This chain connects TRBV7-9 to TRBJ1-1; 8 bases agree with TRBD1. The trim removed 4 bases at V and 6 bases at J, leaving 10 bases unmatched. Germline V gene data show CDR1 as SEHNR and CDR2 as FQNEAQ (reference sequence). The CDR3 consists of 15 residues. CDR3 region: CASSSSQGASSEAFF. CDR3 in DNA: TGTGCCAGCAGCTCTTCTCAGGGGGCTAGCTCTGAAGCTTTCTTT.

In its sample, this clonotype was seen a few times. The chain has TRBV2 and TRBJ1-6, with 10 bases identical to TRBD1. This CDR3 comprises 16 residues. CDR1 is SNHLY, CDR2 FYNNEI, per germline. V lost 4 bases to trimming and J lost 6 bases; unmatched junction nucleotides: 6. The CDR3 protein is CASSAPRDRGNSPLHF. In DNA, the CDR3 is TGTGCCAGCAGTGCCCCCCGGGACAGGGGTAATTCACCCCTCCACTTT.